These T cell receptor beta chains were read from a single sample in a study of identical twins. TCRdb re-analysed the 5' RACE reads in MiXCR, keeping a single row per CDR3 protein. The sample records roughly 260,000 distinct CDR3 sequences, over 12% being singletons. Sequences were obtained from memory (CD45RO+) T cells sorted from blood. Receptors were obtained from a woman in her late teens or twenties in good health. Each CDR3 is given with its conserved first and last residue. D genes are given only for firm matches. Clone size appears in some rows only: once, few, many, or a class for an expanded clone.

d_call j_call clone_size v_call cdr3_length cdr3_aa cdr3_nt
- TRBJ1-5 - TRBV24-1 14 CATSENGSNQPQHF TGTGCCACCAGTGAAAATGGAAGCAATCAGCCCCAGCATTTT
- TRBJ2-1 once TRBV2 14 CASIPLDSYNEQFF TGTGCCAGCATCCCTCTGGACAGCTATAATGAGCAGTTCTTC
TRBD2 TRBJ2-1 many TRBV11-2 14 CASSYSGGANEQFF TGTGCCAGCAGCTACAGCGGGGGGGCCAATGAGCAGTTCTTC
TRBD1 TRBJ2-5 - TRBV7-9 14 CASSWGQGIMTQYF TGTGCCAGCAGCTGGGGACAGGGGATCATGACCCAGTACTTC
- TRBJ2-3 few TRBV20-1 14 CSARATGNTDTQYF TGCAGTGCTAGGGCCACCGGAAACACAGATACGCAGTATTTT
TRBD1 TRBJ1-6 many TRBV6-2/TRBV6-3 14 CASSRGQGGSPLHF TGTGCCAGCAGCCGAGGACAGGGAGGCTCACCCCTCCACTTT
- TRBJ2-1 - TRBV9 15 CASSVAGSVVNEQFF TGTGCCAGCAGCGTAGCCGGGAGTGTGGTTAATGAGCAGTTCTTC
- TRBJ2-5 - TRBV2 12 CASSGSQETQYF TGTGCCAGCAGTGGCAGTCAAGAGACCCAGTACTTC
- TRBJ2-6 few TRBV20-1 12 CSANGGANVLTF TGCAGTGCTAACGGTGGGGCCAACGTCCTGACTTTC
TRBD2 TRBJ2-7 many TRBV29-1 14 CSVGWAGEAYEQYF TGCAGCGTTGGATGGGCGGGAGAGGCGTACGAGCAGTACTTC
- TRBJ2-1 few TRBV4-1 15 CASSQDASVYNEQFF TGCGCCAGCAGCCAAGATGCTAGCGTCTACAATGAGCAGTTCTTC
TRBD2 TRBJ2-1 few TRBV12-3/TRBV12-4 15 CASSFWRGGRNEQFF TGTGCCAGCAGTTTTTGGCGGGGGGGCCGGAATGAGCAGTTCTTC
- TRBJ2-1 - TRBV10-1 15 CASSESWGAGDEQFF TGCGCCAGCAGTGAGTCGTGGGGGGCCGGGGATGAGCAGTTCTTC
TRBD2 TRBJ2-1 many TRBV11-2 13 CASSFTSDGEQFF TGTGCCAGCAGCTTTACTAGCGATGGTGAGCAGTTCTTC
TRBD1 TRBJ1-1 few TRBV7-2 15 CASSLQGAPGTEAFF TGTGCCAGCAGCTTACAGGGGGCGCCGGGCACTGAAGCTTTCTTT
TRBD2 TRBJ2-1 - TRBV5-6 15 CASSFGSGSINEQFF TGTGCCAGCAGCTTCGGTAGCGGGAGTATCAATGAGCAGTTCTTC
- TRBJ1-1 few TRBV6-5 14 CASSYSSTIRRAFF TGTGCCAGCAGTTACTCTTCGACTATCAGGAGGGCTTTCTTT
TRBD2 TRBJ2-3 - TRBV20-1 17 CSAMALWTSGPLDTQYF TGCAGTGCTATGGCCCTTTGGACTAGCGGGCCGTTAGATACGCAGTATTTT
- TRBJ1-5 - TRBV2 13 CASHTSQNQPQHF TGTGCCAGCCACACAAGCCAAAATCAGCCCCAGCATTTT
- TRBJ2-7 few TRBV7-8 14 CASSLDGTPAEQYF TGTGCCAGCAGCTTGGACGGGACCCCCGCCGAGCAGTACTTC
TRBD1 TRBJ1-2 once TRBV12-3/TRBV12-4 14 CASSPGQDNYGYTF TGTGCCAGCAGCCCGGGACAGGATAACTATGGCTACACCTTC
- TRBJ2-7 few TRBV4-2 14 CASSPRQVTIQQYF TGTGCCAGCAGCCCGCGACAGGTAACCATCCAGCAGTACTTC